The rows below give T cell receptor beta chains drawn from one sample of a study of blood T cell repertoires in COVID-19. Libraries were prepared by immunoSEQ multiplex PCR; TCRdb keeps only in-frame clonotypes and omits some of them. The table lists fewer than 350,000 clones, roughly 90% of them singletons, with 2.3% in the top ten. Sequencing used PBMCs or T cells enriched from blood (not recorded which). Receptor source: a woman between 35 and 50 years old with acute COVID-19. Each CDR3 is given with its conserved first and last residue. The order of the fields is V gene, clone size, D gene, J gene, CDR3 DNA, CDR3 protein. The D gene is left open where the match is weak. Not every row has a clone size; where given, it reads once, few, many or a size class.

>TRBV5-1|NA|NA|TRBJ1-1
TGCGCCAGCAGCTTGGGCGGGAACACTGAAGCTTTCTTT
CASSLGGNTEAFF
>TRBV2|NA|TRBD1|TRBJ1-2
TGTGCCAGCAGTCGCGGACAGGGGGCCTATTATGGCTACACCTTC
CASSRGQGAYYGYTF
>TRBV12-3/TRBV12-4|NA|NA|TRBJ1-2
TGTGCCAGCAGTTCGTACAGCTATGGCTACACCTTC
CASSSYSYGYTF
>TRBV11-2|NA|NA|TRBJ1-2
TGTGCCAGCAGCTTAAGGTCACAGGCTAACTATGGCTACACCTTC
CASSLRSQANYGYTF
>TRBV5-5|NA|NA|TRBJ1-3
TGTGCCAGCAGCTTGGCTGGCAGCTCTGGAAACACCATATATTTT
CASSLAGSSGNTIYF
>TRBV10-3|NA|NA|TRBJ2-7
TGTGCCATCAGGGACCGGGACTCCGAGCAGTACTTC
CAIRDRDSEQYF
>TRBV11-1|NA|TRBD2|TRBJ2-7
TGTGCCAGCAGCTTAGACGGGAGGTCCTACGAGCAGTACTTC
CASSLDGRSYEQYF
>TRBV7-8|NA|TRBD1|TRBJ1-1
TGTGCCAGCAGCTTAGACTCAGGGTGGAGGGGGCAGGCGGAAGCTTTCTTT
CASSLDSGWRGQAEAFF
>TRBV21-1|once|NA|TRBJ2-7
TGTGCCAGCAGCGCCACTAACAGGGGGCCATCCTACGAGCAGTACTTC
CASSATNRGPSYEQYF
>TRBV19|NA|NA|TRBJ1-5
TGTGCCAGTAGTATACCCGGGGAGACGCCCCAGCATTTT
CASSIPGETPQHF
>TRBV7-3|NA|TRBD1|TRBJ2-1
TGTGCCAGCAGCACTACCGGGACAGGTAATGAGCAGTTCTTC
CASSTTGTGNEQFF
>TRBV28|NA|TRBD1|TRBJ1-4
TGTGCCAGCAGCCGCCCCAGGGGGACAGCAACTAATGAAAAACTGTTTTTT
CASSRPRGTATNEKLFF
>TRBV21-1|NA|NA|TRBJ2-2
TGTGCCAGCATCCTGGACAGGGGGCCCGGGGAGCTGTTTTTT
CASILDRGPGELFF
>TRBV6-6|once|NA|TRBJ1-1
TGTGCCAGCAGTTACGTCGGTGAAGCTTTCTTT
CASSYVGEAFF